The 17 T cell receptor beta chains in this list originate from one sample, sequenced in a study of control samples from healthy donors and cancer patients. Method: immunoSEQ multiplex PCR; TCRdb's copy keeps in-frame clones and lacks some. In the table there are 150,000 to 200,000 clones, approximately 94% of which are singletons. The specimen was blood. The receptor set was obtained from a woman aged 18-29 years in good health.

V usage is TRBV7-2 and J usage is TRBJ1-1, with D hard to call. This CDR3 contains 15 residues. Germline V gives CDR1 SGHTA, CDR2 FQGNSA. Deletions cut 5 bases from V and 1 base from J, with 14 bases between. CDR3 coding DNA: TGTGCCAGCAGCCCGGGTGGTGCAGCGAACACTGAAGCTTTCTTT. It yields the protein CASSPGGAANTEAFF.

The chain employs TRBV6-2 or TRBV6-3 and TRBJ2-7; 11 bases map to TRBD2. The CDR3 has 16 amino acids. With 5 bases clipped from V and 3 bases from J, the junction kept 9 bases outside the gene matches. Germline CDR1 and CDR2: MNHEY and SVGEGT. This CDR3 is CASSKKSGTSGYEQYF. The CDR3 nucleotides are TGTGCCAGCAGTAAAAAGTCCGGGACTAGCGGCTACGAGCAGTACTTC.

The chain is built from TRBV6-5 and TRBJ1-5; no firm D call. Germline loops: CDR1 MNHEY, CDR2 SVGAGI. Trimming shortened V by 6 bases and J by 2 bases, and 8 bases separated the two germline ends. The CDR3 is 13 residues long. Here the CDR3 DNA reads TGTGCCAGCAGCACGGACGGCAATCAGCCCCAGCATTTT. This sequence encodes CASSTDGNQPQHF.

The gene calls are TRBV9 and TRBJ2-2; 11 positions agree with TRBD2. With V trimmed by 6 bases and J by 1 base, 8 bases remained unmatched. Germline CDR1 and CDR2: SGDLS and YYNGEE. The CDR3 has 17 amino acids. DNA for the CDR3: TGTGCCAGCAAGGGTACTAGCGGGAGCCAGAACACCGGGGAGCTGTTTTTT. It is translated as CASKGTSGSQNTGELFF.

V usage is TRBV7-3 and J usage is TRBJ2-5; 9 bases map to TRBD2. CDR1 and CDR2 (germline): SGHTA, FQGTGA. Trimming took 5 bases from V and 3 from J; bases not matched to a gene: 1. This CDR3 region has 13 residues. CDR3 loop: CASSRGGEETQYF. The CDR3 DNA is TGTGCCAGCAGCCGCGGGGGGGAAGAGACCCAGTACTTC.

In its sample, this clone was seen once. This sequence joins TRBV6-5 and TRBJ1-6; D gene ambiguous. Germline V CDR1 and CDR2: MNHEY, SVGAGI. Deletions cut 5 bases from V and 9 bases from J, with 11 bases between. The CDR3 has 13 amino acids. DNA of the CDR3: TGTGCCAGCAGTCCGCTCTTCGGTTCACCCCTCCACTTT. Translating it yields CASSPLFGSPLHF.

The chain recombines TRBV5-4 with TRBJ1-1; TRBD1 matches 10 bases. The CDR3 runs to 12 residues. Germline V gives CDR1 SGHNT, CDR2 YYREEE (reference sequence). V was pared by 4 bases and J by 12 bases, with 6 bases of the junction left unmatched. The CDR3 DNA reads TGTGCCAGCAGCGATCGACAGGGGGCGACTTTCTTT. It translates to CASSDRQGATFF.

This rearrangement joins TRBV3-1 (or the pseudogene TRBV3-2) to TRBJ2-7; 8 bases fit TRBD2. V was clipped by 4 bases and J by 7 bases; unmatched bases: 9. This CDR3 comprises 14 residues. Germline lookup yields CDR1 LGHDT and CDR2 YNNKEL (reference sequence). The CDR3 sequence: CASSRTAGVLEQYF. Written as DNA, the CDR3 is TGTGCCAGCAGCCGGACAGCGGGGGTTTTGGAGCAGTACTTC.

The CDR3 DNA follows: TGTGCCAGCTCACGGACGGGATTCGGTAATGAGCAGTTCTTC. This translates into CASSRTGFGNEQFF. The J gene is TRBJ2-1, the V gene TRBV9, with D possibly TRBD2 on 5 matching bases. The V gene lost 7 bases and the J gene lost 7 bases, with 18 bases spanning the gap. From germline, CDR1 is SGDLS and CDR2 YYNGEE. CDR3 length: 14 amino acids.

The genes are TRBV7-2 and TRBJ1-6, with 8 bases aligning to TRBD1. This CDR3 is built from 15 residues. With V trimmed by 0 bases and J by 10 bases, 5 bases remained unmatched. CDR1 and CDR2 from the germline V gene are SGHTA and FQGNSA. This CDR3 is CASSLAVRGLSPLHF. CDR3 DNA: TGTGCCAGCAGCTTAGCGGTCAGGGGGCTGTCACCCCTCCACTTT. Complete variable domain (other parts from reference TRBV7-2 and TRBJ1-6): GAGVSQSPSNKVTEKGKDVELRCDPISGHTALYWYRQSLGQGLEFLIYFQGNSAPDKSGLPSDRFSAERTGGSVSTLTIQRTQQEDSAVYLCASSLAVRGLSPLHFGNGTRLTVT.

This rearrangement joins TRBV19 to TRBJ1-3; D not resolved. CDR1 and CDR2 from the germline V gene are LNHDA and SQIVND (reference sequence). V shed 3 bases and J shed 4 bases, with 16 bases lying between them. The CDR3 runs to 16 residues. This chain's CDR3 is CASSIVGRVSGNTIYF. The DNA for the CDR3 is TGTGCCAGTAGTATTGTCGGCAGAGTATCGGGAAACACCATATATTTT.

In this sample, this clone turned up once. The genes are TRBV5-1 and TRBJ1-1; D is unresolved. The V gene lost 0 bases and the J gene lost 6 bases, with 9 bases spanning the gap. CDR1 SGHRS and CDR2 YFSETQ come from the germline V gene. The CDR3 is made up of 13 amino acids. The CDR3 region has the DNA TGCGCCAGCAGCTTGGTGACCGGGGCTGAAGCTTTCTTT. Translated, it gives CASSLVTGAEAFF. The full variable domain, rest sourced from reference TRBV5-1 and TRBJ1-1, is KAGVTQTPRYLIKTRGQQVTLSCSPISGHRSVSWYQQTPGQGLQFLFEYFSETQRNKGNFPGRFSGRQFSNSRSEMNVSTLELGDSALYLCASSLVTGAEAFFGQGTRLTVV.

This clone appeared once. This chain uses TRBV7-3 with TRBJ1-1; 11 bases are a match to TRBD1. CDR1 is SGHTA, CDR2 FQGTGA, per germline. This CDR3 spans 13 amino acids. J lost 8 bases, V lost 5 bases, and 4 bases had no gene match. CDR3 region: CASSQDRGQEAFF. CDR3 DNA sequence: TGTGCCAGCAGCCAGGACAGGGGGCAAGAAGCTTTCTTT. The whole variable domain, filled in from reference TRBV7-3 and TRBJ1-1, reads GAGVSQTPSNKVTEKGKYVELRCDPISGHTALYWYRQSLGQGPEFLIYFQGTGAADDSGLPNDRFFAVRPEGSVSTLKIQRTERGDSAVYLCASSQDRGQEAFFGQGTRLTVV.

This clone was observed a few times. The rearrangement links TRBV3-1 (or the pseudogene TRBV3-2) to TRBJ1-5; maybe TRBD1 (5 bases). The length of the CDR3 is 14 residues. Trimming took off 0 bases at V and 6 bases at J, with 9 bases between the two ends. CDR1 is LGHDT and CDR2 is YNNKEL in the germline V gene (reference sequence). The CDR3 sequence is CASSQDRRGQPQHF. In DNA form, the CDR3 reads TGTGCCAGCAGCCAAGATCGGAGGGGTCAGCCCCAGCATTTT.

The chain links TRBV5-1 to TRBJ1-1, with D unclear. Germline CDR1 is SGHRS and CDR2 is YFSETQ. The CDR3 totals 16 residues. With 4 bases removed from V and 1 base from J, the gap between germline ends came to 17 bases. As DNA, the CDR3 is TGCGCCAGCAGCCCCACTAACGGCAGCCGGAACACTGAAGCTTTCTTT. Its translation: CASSPTNGSRNTEAFF.

This clone appeared once. The rearrangement uses TRBV11-2 and TRBJ2-4; 8 nucleotides align to TRBD1. The CDR3 length is 18 residues. CDR1 and CDR2 from the germline V gene are SGHAT and FQNNGV. J lost 2 bases, V lost 0 bases, and 9 bases had no gene match. CDR3 nucleotides: TGTGCCAGCAGCTTAGATTCTTTAGACAGGGGCCCCAAAAACATTCAGTACTTC. Translated: CASSLDSLDRGPKNIQYF.

This chain uses TRBV11-3 with TRBJ1-1, with a weak D call TRBD1 (5 bases). CDR1 and CDR2 from the germline V gene are SGHNT and YENEEA. The CDR3 sequence is 12 residues long. Trimming shortened V by 5 bases and J by 4 bases, and 8 bases separated the two germline ends. The CDR3 sequence: CASSPGGTEAFF. In DNA form, the CDR3 reads TGTGCCAGCAGCCCCGGGGGCACTGAAGCTTTCTTT. The whole variable domain, filled in from reference TRBV11-3 and TRBJ1-1, reads EAGVVQSPRYKIIEKKQPVAFWCNPISGHNTLYWYLQNLGQGPELLIRYENEEAVDDSQLPKDRFSAERLKGVDSTLKIQPAELGDSAVYLCASSPGGTEAFFGQGTRLTVV.